The rows below give T cell receptor beta chains drawn from one sample of a study of CD8 T cells in ankylosing spondylitis. TCRdb ran MiXCR on the 5' RACE reads and lists one entry per CDR3 protein. Of more than 300,000 distinct CDR3 sequences listed, 9.5% to 13% were seen once; the top ten hold roughly 9.5%. The sample taken for sequencing was blood, either unsorted or a sorted T cell fraction (not recorded which). The receptors were gathered from a female donor with ankylosing spondylitis or in good health (not recorded which). CDR3s include the opening cysteine and the closing phenylalanine or tryptophan.

v_gene: TRBV5-1; j_gene: TRBJ1-1; CDR3aa: CASSLERWTLNTEAFF
v_gene: TRBV28; j_gene: TRBJ2-2; CDR3aa: CASLTSGGNTGELFF
v_gene: TRBV7-2; j_gene: TRBJ2-1; CDR3aa: CASSPERGTYNEQFF
v_gene: TRBV18; j_gene: TRBJ1-6; CDR3aa: CASSLSPPNSPLHF
v_gene: TRBV9; j_gene: TRBJ1-3; CDR3aa: CASSVGPTASGGNTIYF
v_gene: TRBV3-1; j_gene: TRBJ1-6; CDR3aa: CASSQGDSPLHF
v_gene: TRBV5-1; j_gene: TRBJ2-5; CDR3aa: CASSLDSLVQETQYF
v_gene: TRBV20-1; j_gene: TRBJ1-6; CDR3aa: CSAIVRADSPLHF
v_gene: TRBV20-1; j_gene: TRBJ1-5; CDR3aa: CSARAGGKPQHF
v_gene: TRBV7-2; j_gene: TRBJ1-3; CDR3aa: CASSLALTGVAGNTIYF
v_gene: TRBV12-3/TRBV12-4; j_gene: TRBJ1-1; CDR3aa: CASRSQGFTEAFF
v_gene: TRBV12-3/TRBV12-4; j_gene: TRBJ1-2; CDR3aa: CASTPAGGYGYTF
v_gene: TRBV18; j_gene: TRBJ2-1; CDR3aa: CASSPSGADWDEQFF
v_gene: TRBV27; j_gene: TRBJ2-7; CDR3aa: CASSLGQVNYEQYF
v_gene: TRBV7-2; j_gene: TRBJ2-7; CDR3aa: CASSPRVRPYEQYF
v_gene: TRBV3-1; j_gene: TRBJ1-4; CDR3aa: CASSHVALGPLNEKLFF
v_gene: TRBV7-9; j_gene: TRBJ2-3; CDR3aa: CASSLFSLSSTDTQYF
v_gene: TRBV16; j_gene: TRBJ1-5; CDR3aa: CASSQPTGQGTQPQHF
v_gene: TRBV5-1; j_gene: TRBJ2-7; CDR3aa: CASSPWTGGNEQYF
v_gene: TRBV2; j_gene: TRBJ2-3; CDR3aa: CASRIAGAVTDTQYF
v_gene: TRBV30; j_gene: TRBJ1-1; CDR3aa: CAWSYRARITEAFF
v_gene: TRBV4-3; j_gene: TRBJ2-4; CDR3aa: CASSQGQGGNIQYF
v_gene: TRBV4-2; j_gene: TRBJ2-6; CDR3aa: CASSQEASGSPAGANALTF
v_gene: TRBV5-1; j_gene: TRBJ1-1; CDR3aa: CASSTKGGGRGTEAFF
v_gene: TRBV20-1; j_gene: TRBJ1-5; CDR3aa: CSASWRGQPQHF
v_gene: TRBV5-1; j_gene: TRBJ2-7; CDR3aa: CASSPINRPRREQYF
v_gene: TRBV5-1; j_gene: TRBJ2-7; CDR3aa: CASSPTGVEYEQYF
v_gene: TRBV28; j_gene: TRBJ1-5; CDR3aa: CASSLRLDNQPQHF
v_gene: TRBV4-3; j_gene: TRBJ1-3; CDR3aa: CASSQSGESGNTIYF
v_gene: TRBV5-5; j_gene: TRBJ1-1; CDR3aa: CASSPGQGARNTEAFF
v_gene: TRBV7-2; j_gene: TRBJ1-5; CDR3aa: CASSLHQGTKPQHF
v_gene: TRBV28; j_gene: TRBJ1-2; CDR3aa: CASSRGGGRPGNYGYTF
v_gene: TRBV2; j_gene: TRBJ1-5; CDR3aa: CASSEGQLSSWPQHF
v_gene: TRBV7-2; j_gene: TRBJ2-7; CDR3aa: CASSLGLLPDYEQYF
v_gene: TRBV12-3/TRBV12-4; j_gene: TRBJ1-1; CDR3aa: CASSLVRLWDRGSLNTEAFF
v_gene: TRBV7-2; j_gene: TRBJ1-6; CDR3aa: CASSSVASPLHF
v_gene: TRBV5-6; j_gene: TRBJ1-2; CDR3aa: CASSLWGPGQSIFYGYTF
v_gene: TRBV5-8; j_gene: TRBJ2-7; CDR3aa: CASSLMGESSYEQYF
v_gene: TRBV5-1; j_gene: TRBJ2-2; CDR3aa: CASSVSGVGPTGELFF
v_gene: TRBV7-9; j_gene: TRBJ2-5; CDR3aa: CASSSHRELETQYF
v_gene: TRBV5-1; j_gene: TRBJ2-1; CDR3aa: CASSLAEHIGNEQFF
v_gene: TRBV7-6; j_gene: TRBJ2-2; CDR3aa: CASSPYTSSGGALGELFF